This TCR beta chain derives from a study of Ad26.COV2.S vaccination and SARS-CoV-2 variants. Whole-study findings and limits: The analyses of TCR breadth and depth may have understated the size of total T cell responses.

Repertoires were generated with immunoSEQ multiplex PCR, while TCRdb's copy carries only in-frame clones and drops some. The repertoire holds fewer than 500,000 clones, with around nine tenths as singletons. In regard to this clone: Its specificity is unknown.

V was clipped by 0 bases and J by 6 bases, with 9 bases between them. The CDR3 loop spans 14 amino acids. Looked up from germline, CDR1 is LGHNA and CDR2 is YSLEER. As to treatment: around 19 received Ad26.COV2.S at low or high dose, single or two shots; five or six received placebo; per-sample allocation not given. Following the first vaccine or placebo injection, samples were taken on day 63. Adults aged 18-55 years in Boston included the donor. Expressing Wuhan-strain SARS-CoV-2 spike, an Ad26 vector served as the vaccine. The V and J genes are TRBV4-3 and TRBJ1-3; D is undetermined. This specimen was peripheral blood, taken in a trial of Ad26.COV2.S vaccine versus placebo. The clonotype was recovered from a person aged 18-65 years who received the Ad26.COV2.S COVID-19 vaccine or a placebo. CDR3 coding DNA: TGCGCCAGCAGCCAAGACACCGGGATAAACACCATATATTTT. Amino acids: CASSQDTGINTIYF.